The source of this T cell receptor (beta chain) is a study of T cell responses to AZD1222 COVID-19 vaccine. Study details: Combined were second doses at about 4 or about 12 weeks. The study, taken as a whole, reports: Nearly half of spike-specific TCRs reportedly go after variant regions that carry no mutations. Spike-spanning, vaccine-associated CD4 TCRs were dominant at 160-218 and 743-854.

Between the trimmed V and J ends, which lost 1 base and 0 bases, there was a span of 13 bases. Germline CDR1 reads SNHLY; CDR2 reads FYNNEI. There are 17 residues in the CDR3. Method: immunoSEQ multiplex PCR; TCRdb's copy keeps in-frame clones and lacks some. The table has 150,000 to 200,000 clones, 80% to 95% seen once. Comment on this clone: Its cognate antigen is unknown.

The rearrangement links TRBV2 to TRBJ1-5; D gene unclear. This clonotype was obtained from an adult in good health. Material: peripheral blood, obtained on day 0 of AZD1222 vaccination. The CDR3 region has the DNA TGTGCCAGCAGTGAAGGGGTAGGTCGAATTAGCAATCAGCCCCAGCATTTT. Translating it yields CASSEGVGRISNQPQHF.